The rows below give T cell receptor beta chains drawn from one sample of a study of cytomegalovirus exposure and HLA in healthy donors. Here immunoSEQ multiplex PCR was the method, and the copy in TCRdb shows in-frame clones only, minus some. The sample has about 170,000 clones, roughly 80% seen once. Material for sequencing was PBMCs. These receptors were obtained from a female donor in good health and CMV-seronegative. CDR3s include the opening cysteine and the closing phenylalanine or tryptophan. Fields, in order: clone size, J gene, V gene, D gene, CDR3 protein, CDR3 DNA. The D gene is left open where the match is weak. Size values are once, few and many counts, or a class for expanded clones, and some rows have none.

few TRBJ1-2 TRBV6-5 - CASTATGPKGYTF TGTGCCAGCACCGCTACAGGGCCCAAGGGCTACACCTTC
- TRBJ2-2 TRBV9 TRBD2 CASSETTAGTGELFF TGTGCCAGCAGTGAAACGACAGCGGGAACCGGGGAGCTGTTTTTT
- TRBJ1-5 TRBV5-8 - CASSLNIGRGNQPQHF TGTGCCAGCAGCTTGAATATTGGCAGGGGCAATCAGCCCCAGCATTTT
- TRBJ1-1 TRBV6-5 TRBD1 CASSTRTGRSTEAFF TGTGCCAGCAGTACCAGGACAGGGCGAAGCACTGAAGCTTTCTTT
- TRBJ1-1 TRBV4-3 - CASSQVLGVNTEAFF TGCGCCAGCAGCCAAGTGCTAGGGGTGAACACTGAAGCTTTCTTT
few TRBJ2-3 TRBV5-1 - CASSLDRSTDTQYF TGCGCCAGCAGCTTGGACAGGTCCACAGATACGCAGTATTTT
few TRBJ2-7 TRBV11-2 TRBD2 CASSFSPSGRVYEQYF TGTGCCAGCAGCTTCTCTCCTAGCGGGAGGGTCTACGAGCAGTACTTC
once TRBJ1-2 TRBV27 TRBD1 CASSSTSGTGAGYGYTF TGTGCCAGCAGTTCCACCTCCGGGACAGGGGCAGGCTATGGCTACACCTTC
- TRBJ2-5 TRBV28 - CASSSSARGPQETQYF TGTGCCAGCAGCTCGTCAGCACGAGGCCCACAAGAGACCCAGTACTTC
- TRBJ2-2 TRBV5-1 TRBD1 CASSSRTGHTGELFF TGCGCCAGCAGCAGTAGGACAGGGCACACCGGGGAGCTGTTTTTT
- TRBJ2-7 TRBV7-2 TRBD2 CASSSWTSGGGEQYF TGTGCCAGCAGCTCGTGGACTAGCGGGGGCGGCGAGCAGTACTTC
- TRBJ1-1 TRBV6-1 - CASSEWRQGGDTEAFF TGTGCCAGCAGTGAATGGCGGCAGGGAGGGGACACTGAAGCTTTCTTT
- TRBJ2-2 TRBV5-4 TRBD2 CASSLASGRYTGELFF TGTGCCAGCAGCTTGGCCAGCGGGAGGTACACCGGGGAGCTGTTTTTT
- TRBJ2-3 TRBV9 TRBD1 CASSVLDRGRIDTQYF TGTGCCAGCAGCGTCCTCGACAGGGGGCGGATAGATACGCAGTATTTT
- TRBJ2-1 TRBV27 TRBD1 CASSSLDRVNEQFF TGTGCCAGCAGTTCGTTAGACAGGGTAAATGAGCAGTTCTTC
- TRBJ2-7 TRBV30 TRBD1 CAFISTGHYEQYF TGTGCCTTTATCTCGACAGGGCACTACGAGCAGTACTTC
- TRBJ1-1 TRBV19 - CASSRTGTEAFF TGTGCCAGTAGCCGTACTGGCACTGAAGCTTTCTTT
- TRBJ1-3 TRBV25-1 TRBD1 CASSASGTGGGNTIYF TGTGCCAGCAGTGCCTCCGGGACAGGGGGAGGAAACACCATATATTTT
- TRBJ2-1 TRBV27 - CASSLSKTSEQFF TGTGCCAGCAGTTTATCGAAAACATCTGAGCAGTTCTTC
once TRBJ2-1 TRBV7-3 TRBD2 CASSSRLAGTPSSYNEQFF TGTGCCAGCAGCTCGCGACTAGCGGGGACCCCGAGCTCCTACAATGAGCAGTTCTTC
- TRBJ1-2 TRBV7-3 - CASSLNSGQGYTF TGTGCCAGCAGCTTAAATTCGGGACAAGGCTACACCTTC
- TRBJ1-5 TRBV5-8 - CASSRTNQPQHF TGTGCCAGCAGTCGCACAAATCAGCCCCAGCATTTT
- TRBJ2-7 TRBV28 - CASRREGYEQYF TGTGCCAGCAGAAGAGAGGGCTACGAGCAGTACTTC
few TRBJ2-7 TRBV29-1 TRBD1 CSVTGAYEQYF TGCAGCGTTACAGGGGCCTACGAGCAGTACTTC
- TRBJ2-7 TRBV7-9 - CASSQSGVGSYEQYF TGTGCCAGCAGCCAATCGGGGGTGGGGTCCTACGAGCAGTACTTC
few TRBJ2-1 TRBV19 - CASSDILRSYNEQFF TGTGCCAGTAGCGACATTCTTCGCTCCTACAATGAGCAGTTCTTC
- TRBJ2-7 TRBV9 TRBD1 CASSGTGGATEQYF TGTGCCAGCAGCGGGACAGGGGGCGCGACCGAGCAGTACTTC
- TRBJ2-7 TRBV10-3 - CAISESGSPNSYEQYF TGTGCCATCAGTGAGTCGGGCAGTCCTAACTCCTACGAGCAGTACTTC
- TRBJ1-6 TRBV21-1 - CASIKDRGDNSPLHF TGTGCCAGCATCAAAGACAGGGGAGATAATTCACCCCTCCACTTT
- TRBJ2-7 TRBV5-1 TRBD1 CASSLGWTGVYEQYF TGCGCCAGCAGCTTGGGTTGGACAGGGGTCTACGAGCAGTACTTC
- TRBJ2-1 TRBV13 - CASSLTLSSYNEQFF TGTGCCAGCAGCTTAACCCTGAGCTCCTACAATGAGCAGTTCTTC
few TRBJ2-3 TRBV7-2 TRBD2 CASRLTSQRGGTDTQYF TGTGCCAGCAGGCTCACTTCTCAGCGGGGGGGCACAGATACGCAGTATTTT